This T cell receptor (beta chain) was sequenced for a study of blood T cell repertoires in COVID-19. In the study overall: Sites across the United States, Italy and Spain contributed samples from acute and convalescent COVID-19. PBMCs, B-cell-depleted T cells, or T cells provided the cDNA or gDNA that made up the material.

Authors' analysis steps: Reference gene primer amplification gave nucleated cell count estimates. The protocol was immunoSEQ multiplex PCR, while the TCRdb copy is restricted to in-frame clones and leaves out a portion. For V, J and clone size, that table is used; D and trimming come from the DNA. This sample has about 130,000 clones, with about 80% found just once. A few counts support this clone. V was trimmed by 4 bases and J by 9 bases, leaving 10 bases between them. Per the germline V gene, CDR1 is SGHTA and CDR2 is FQGNSA. This CDR3 comprises 12 residues. The sequenced sample was peripheral blood. The TCR sequence derives from a woman aged 80 or older with acute or convalescent COVID-19. V usage is TRBV7-2 and J usage is TRBJ1-5; D is unresolved. Here the CDR3 DNA reads TGTGCCAGCAGCTACGATTCGGGGCCCCAGCATTTT. Protein sequence: CASSYDSGPQHF.